This entry lists 19 T cell receptor beta chains sequenced from one sample in a study of T cells in Graves' hyperthyroidism and ophthalmopathy. Amplified TCR beta CDR3 regions derived from RNA transcripts. Carried out on the TCR CDR3, a first-round RT-PCR used the HTBI primer set. MiXCR, applied by TCRdb to the multiplex PCR reads, yields one record per CDR3 protein. The sample holds hundreds of thousands of distinct CDR3 sequences, 45% seen once. Sequenced sample: peripheral blood or thyroid tissue (not recorded which). Receptors were obtained from an adult man with Graves' disease, either hyperthyroidism or ophthalmopathy (not recorded which).

This chain connects TRBV2 to TRBJ1-5, with TRBD1 matching 9 bases. The V gene end was trimmed by 10 bases and the J gene end by 7 bases; junction bases not matched to a gene: 8. The germline gives CDR1 SNHLY, CDR2 FYNNEI. There are 13 residues in the CDR3. The CDR3: CATQGTGSQPQHF. CDR3 DNA: TGTGCCACCCAAGGGACAGGGTCCCAGCCCCAGCATTTT.

This clonotype has a single count. The chain uses TRBV5-1 and TRBJ1-5; 11 bases match TRBD1. Losses at the gene ends were 3 bases for V and 1 base for J; bases not matched to a gene: 3. Germline V gene lookup returns CDR1 SGHRS and CDR2 YFSETQ. The CDR3 consists of 16 residues. The CDR3 is CASSSGTGGSNQPQHF. The DNA for the CDR3 is TGCGCCAGCAGCTCCGGGACAGGGGGAAGCAATCAGCCCCAGCATTTT.

The CDR3 DNA reads TGCAGTGCTAGGTCGCCCCAAGGCGCGGGTCAGCCCCAGCATTTT. Translation gives CSARSPQGAGQPQHF. The chain couples TRBV20-1 to TRBJ1-5; no definite D call. The length of the CDR3 is 15 residues. V dropped 3 bases and J dropped 6 bases, with 18 bases sitting between them. CDR1 and CDR2 (germline): DFQATT, SNEGSKA (reference sequence).

This clonotype was seen many times. The chain couples TRBV10-3 to TRBJ1-3, with D possibly being TRBD1 (5 bases). The CDR3 length is 14 residues. The germline V gene encodes CDR1 ENHRY and CDR2 SYGVKD. The V end was cut by 8 bases, the J end by 0 bases, with 11 bases between. The CDR3 here is CAIGDGFSGNTIYF. CDR3 coding DNA: TGTGCCATCGGGGACGGATTCTCTGGAAACACCATATATTTT.

About this clonotype: The missing conserved phenylalanine or tryptophan at the end of this CDR3 makes a read error likely. Because the CDR3's place on the DNA is in doubt, the DNA is left out and the CDR3 is given as listed by TCRdb. This chain uses TRBV7-2 with TRBJ1-2. Germline V gene sequence: CDR1 SGHTA, CDR2 FQGNSA. The CDR3 length is 10 residues, termini included. The CDR3 here is CASSVSGTTY.

This clonotype was detected ten times or more. The J gene is TRBJ1-1, the V gene TRBV9; D perhaps matches TRBD1 (6 bases). The CDR3 is 14 amino acids. The germline V and J ends were trimmed by 3 bases and 9 bases, with 18 bases remaining between them. CDR1 is SGDLS, CDR2 YYNGEE, per germline. CDR3: CASSGADVGAKAFF. In DNA, the CDR3 is TGTGCCAGCAGCGGGGCGGACGTGGGGGCAAAAGCTTTCTTT.

This clonotype was seen once. The chain uses TRBV20-1 and TRBJ1-2, with 8 nucleotides matching TRBD1. V lost 4 bases and J lost 4; bases outside the gene matches: 11. Germline assignment: CDR1 DFQATT and CDR2 SNEGSKA (reference sequence). The CDR3 is made up of 15 amino acids. DNA of the CDR3: TGCAGTGCTAAAGGTCCAGGGGGCGCGGCCTATGGCTACACCTTC. This encodes CSAKGPGGAAYGYTF.

The CDR3 protein is CASSYRQYDTEAFF. As DNA, the CDR3 is TGTGCCAGCAGTTACCGACAGTACGACACTGAAGCTTTCTTT. J is TRBJ1-1 and V is TRBV6-6, with D perhaps TRBD1 (5 bases). CDR1 is MNHNY, CDR2 SVGAGI, per germline (reference sequence). The CDR3 contains 14 residues. V was cut by 2 bases and J by 3 bases, with 10 bases left in between.

This clonotype appeared a few times. V gene TRBV9 combines with J gene TRBJ1-5, with D unclear. Trimming took 4 bases from V and 5 from J, leaving 16 bases between them. The CDR3 runs to 15 residues. Germline V gene data show CDR1 as SGDLS and CDR2 as YYNGEE. The chain's CDR3 is CASSPRGSPDQPQHF. For the CDR3, the DNA is TGTGCCAGCAGCCCCCGCGGCAGTCCCGATCAGCCCCAGCATTTT.

For this clonotype: Only one base separates this from a far larger clonotype, so it likely reflects a read error. Because the CDR3 is missing its conserved closing phenylalanine or tryptophan, this is likely a read error. V is TRBV20-1 and J is TRBJ1-1; D gene unclear. The CDR3 is 11 residues long. Germline-derived CDR1 and CDR2 are DFQATT and SNEGSKA (reference sequence). With 1 base removed from V and 1 base from J, the gap between germline ends came to 1 base. The CDR3 region is CSARGNTEAFL. The CDR3 DNA sequence: TGCAGTGCTAGAGGGAACACTGAAGCTTTCCTT.

With respect to this clonotype: This may stem from a read error, because a much larger clone lies one nucleotide away. The V call is TRBV25-1, the J call TRBJ1-6, with D tentatively TRBD1 (6 bases). V lost 5 bases to trimming and J lost 6 bases, with 11 bases between them. This CDR3 is 14 amino acids long. Germline CDR1 reads MGHDK; CDR2 reads SYGVNS. The CDR3 region is CASSYRTVNSPLHF. CDR3 bases: TGTGCCAGCAGTTACAGGACAGTTAATTCACCCCTCCACTTT. The variable domain in full, completed from reference TRBV25-1 and TRBJ1-6, reads EADIYQTPRYLVIGTGKKITLECSQTMGHDKMYWYQQDPGMELHLIHYSYGVNSTEKGDLSSESTVSRIRTEHFPLTLESARPSHTSQYLCASSYRTVNSPLHFGNGTRLTVT.

In its sample, this clonotype was seen a few times. The chain carries TRBV24-1 and TRBJ1-5, with D perhaps TRBD1 (5 bases). The CDR3 length is 15 residues. Germline CDR1 KGHDR, CDR2 SFDVKD. The V and J ends lost 4 bases and 6 bases respectively, with 15 bases between them. The CDR3 protein is CATSESGGAGQPQHF. As DNA, the CDR3 is TGTGCCACCAGTGAGTCGGGAGGGGCGGGTCAGCCCCAGCATTTT.

The chain recombines TRBV11-2 with TRBJ1-6; a weak D match, TRBD1 (6 bases). Germline lookup yields CDR1 SGHAT and CDR2 FQNNGV. Trimming took 5 bases from V and 6 from J, leaving 14 bases between them. The CDR3 contains 15 residues. This chain's CDR3 is CASSVEGQLNSPLHF. CDR3 nucleotides: TGTGCCAGCAGCGTTGAAGGACAGCTTAATTCACCCCTCCACTTT.

This clonotype was picked up many times. The V call is TRBV15, the J call TRBJ1-1; D ambiguous. CDR1 and CDR2 (germline): LNHNV, YYDKDF (reference sequence). This CDR3 region has 15 residues. V dropped 3 bases and J dropped 2 bases, with 13 bases sitting between them. The CDR3 reads CATSSATSVNTEAFF. The CDR3 nucleotides read TGTGCCACCAGCAGTGCTACTTCAGTAAACACTGAAGCTTTCTTT. Together with reference TRBV15 and TRBJ1-1, the CDR3 gives the full variable domain: DAMVIQNPRYQVTQFGKPVTLSCSQTLNHNVMYWYQQKSSQAPKLLFHYYDKDFNNEADTPDNFQSRRPNTSFCFLDIRSPGLGDTAMYLCATSSATSVNTEAFFGQGTRLTVV.

In this sample, this clonotype turned up a few times. The chain combines TRBV5-1 with TRBJ1-2; 9 bases are a match to TRBD1. Germline CDR1 is SGHRS and CDR2 is YFSETQ. This CDR3 contains 14 residues. Trimming cost V 5 bases and J 4 bases; bases outside gene matches: 6. The CDR3 reads CASRRDRALYGYTF. The CDR3 DNA is TGCGCCAGCAGACGGGACAGGGCCCTCTATGGCTACACCTTC.

The V gene is TRBV29-1, the J gene TRBJ1-2; TRBD1 is a possible D gene (5 bases). Looked up from germline, CDR1 is SQVTM and CDR2 is ANQGSEA. This CDR3 comprises 13 residues. V shed 5 bases and J shed 2 bases, with 12 bases lying between them. CDR3 nucleotides: TGCAGCGTTTCGGCGGGGGACAACTATGGCTACACCTTC. Encoded protein: CSVSAGDNYGYTF.

This chain joins TRBV13 and TRBJ1-4; a weak D match, TRBD1 (6 bases). The CDR3 covers 14 residues. Looked up from germline, CDR1 is PRHDT and CDR2 is FYEKMQ (reference sequence). V lost 5 bases and J lost 8, with 15 bases in between. CDR3 in DNA: TGTGCCAGCAGCGGGGGGACAAACGGCGAAAAACTGTTTTTT. It is translated as CASSGGTNGEKLFF.

The genes are TRBV7-8 and TRBJ1-1; D not resolved. V was pared by 2 bases and J by 1 base, with 14 bases between. Per the germline V gene, CDR1 is SGHVS and CDR2 is FQNEAQ. The CDR3 length is 16 residues. CDR3 sequence: CASSLSRGPTNTEAFF. Written as DNA, the CDR3 is TGTGCCAGCAGCTTAAGCCGAGGGCCCACGAACACTGAAGCTTTCTTT.

The chain carries TRBV2 and TRBJ1-6; maybe TRBD1 (5 bases). Deletions cut 4 bases from V and 7 bases from J, with 11 bases between. This CDR3 is built from 14 residues. Germline lookup yields CDR1 SNHLY and CDR2 FYNNEI. This CDR3 is CASSGAGQNSPLHF. The CDR3 nucleotides read TGTGCCAGCAGTGGTGCAGGGCAAAATTCACCCCTCCACTTT.